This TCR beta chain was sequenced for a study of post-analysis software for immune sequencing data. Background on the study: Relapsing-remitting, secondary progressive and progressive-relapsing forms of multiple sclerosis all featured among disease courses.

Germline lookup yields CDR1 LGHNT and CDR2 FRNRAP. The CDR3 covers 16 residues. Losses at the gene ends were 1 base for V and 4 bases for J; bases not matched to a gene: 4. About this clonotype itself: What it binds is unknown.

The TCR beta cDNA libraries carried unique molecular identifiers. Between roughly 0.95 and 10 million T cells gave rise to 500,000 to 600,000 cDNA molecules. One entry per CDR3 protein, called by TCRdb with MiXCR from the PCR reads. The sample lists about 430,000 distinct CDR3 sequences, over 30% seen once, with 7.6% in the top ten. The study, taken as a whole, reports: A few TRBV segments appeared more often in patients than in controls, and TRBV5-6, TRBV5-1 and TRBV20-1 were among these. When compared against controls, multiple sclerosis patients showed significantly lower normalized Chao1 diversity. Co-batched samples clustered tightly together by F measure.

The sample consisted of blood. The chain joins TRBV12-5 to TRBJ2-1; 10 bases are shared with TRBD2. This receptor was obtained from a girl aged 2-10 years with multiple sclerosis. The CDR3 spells CASGLDLAGEYNEQFF. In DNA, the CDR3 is TGTGCTAGTGGTTTGGACCTAGCGGGGGAATACAATGAGCAGTTCTTC.